This note documents a single TCR beta chain sequence. Trimming cost V 1 base and J 3 bases, with 18 bases left between them. The CDR3 sequence is 17 residues long. CDR1 and CDR2 from the germline V gene are SGHAT and FQNNGV. This sample is part of a study of Graves' ophthalmopathy and Graves' hyperthyroidism. Amplification of the TCR beta CDR3 regions used RNA transcripts (as template). First-round RT-PCR employed HTBI primers, with a second-round multiplex PCR after it. TCRdb fed the multiplex PCR reads into MiXCR, producing one record per CDR3 protein. The data hold a few hundred thousand distinct CDR3 sequences, with approximately 21% observed a single time.

The sample taken for sequencing was peripheral blood. The V gene is TRBV11-2, the J gene TRBJ1-2; D gene uncertain. The TCR sequence derives from a woman aged 18-29 years with stable Graves' hyperthyroidism. Here the CDR3 reads CASSLGERFREDYGYTF. CDR3 coding DNA: TGTGCCAGCAGCTTAGGGGAAAGGTTCCGGGAGGACTATGGCTACACCTTC.